This T cell receptor beta chain emerged from a study of Ad26.COV2.S vaccination and SARS-CoV-2 variants (dated by TCRdb to the early 2020s). Context from the whole study: Donors in the vaccine arm were drawn from COV1001, a multicentre, randomized, double-blind, placebo-controlled phase I-IIa trial testing Ad26.COV2.S in healthy adults. Dosing of Ad26.COV2.S was intramuscular, at either 5x10^10 or 1x10^11 viral particles, delivered as one shot or as two shots spaced 56 days apart. Sequencing of the TCRbeta repertoire served to evaluate the specificity and breadth of SARS-CoV-2-reactive T cell receptors following Ad26.COV2.S vaccination. A total of some 30 samples were included in the TCR-sequenced set, comprising roughly 20 Ad26.COV2.S vaccine recipients, 5 placebo recipients and 8 SARS-CoV-2 convalescent individuals. Trial participants were randomized into five groups of five, in which low-dose or high-dose Ad26.COV2.S was given once or twice, or placebo was given on both occasions. Investigators remained blinded to trial group allocation during experiments and outcome assessment.

Remarks on this clone: Which antigen it targets is not known. The sample holds no much larger clone one base away, and base qualities are not on file.

The full study reports these points: After vaccination, substantial breadth of spike-specific CD8+ and CD4+ T cell responses was reported. Vaccine and placebo recipients had similar non-spike TCR breadth, a finding consistent with the vaccine containing only spike. The authors noted that the TCR breadth and depth analyses may have underestimated total T cell responses. Comparing responses between vaccine doses or regimens was not something the study was powered to do. Compared with placebo recipients, Ad26.COV2.S recipients showed higher spike-specific TCR breadth (P = 0.0014).

The sample's treatment or condition, from its label and the paper: roughly 19 received Ad26.COV2.S at low or high dose, single or two shots; 5 received placebo; per-sample allocation not given. Repertoires of vaccine and placebo recipients were sequenced from samples taken on day 63 after the first injection. Between 29 July and 7 August 2020, Cohort 1b enrolled some 25 adults aged 18-55 years at one site in Boston, USA. Ad26.COV2.S was a replication-incompetent adenovirus type 26 vector expressing a prefusion-stabilized SARS-CoV-2 spike protein from the original Wuhan strain. From the cysteine through the phenylalanine, the CDR3 covers 16 amino acids. Left in the record is the CDR3 DNA by itself, 48 bases read in frame from the first base. V trim: 0 bases; J trim: 2 bases; unmatched bases: 4. The germline V gene (reference sequence) provides CDR1 LGHDT and CDR2 YNNKEL. TCRbeta CDR3 regions were sequenced with the immunoSEQ Assay. After extraction, genomic DNA underwent amplification by bias-controlled multiplex PCR, followed by high-throughput sequencing. Under the source paper's analysis protocol: To quantify the absolute abundance of every unique TCRbeta CDR3 region, sequences were collapsed and filtered. T cell fraction was estimated by normalizing TCRbeta template counts to usable DNA, with usable DNA measured through amplification of reference genes found in all nucleated cells. Repertoire TCRs were annotated as SARS-CoV-2-specific when V gene, CDR3 amino acid sequence and J gene were exactly matched to a known reactive TCR set. The reference SARS-CoV-2 TCR set was derived from MIRA and filtered for enrichment in COVID-19-positive ImmuneCODE repertoires, a step that removed public or cross-reactive TCRs. Based on the MIRA antigens, annotated TCRs were further analysed at the level of specific ORF or position within ORF. Breadth was defined as annotated unique rearrangements over total unique productive rearrangements; depth was the summed frequency of those rearrangements. Group comparisons of TCR breadth used two-sided Wilcoxon rank-sum tests. Sourced from immuneACCESS, this table was stored by TCRdb with only in-frame sequences that have V and J called. A share of the clones is absent; for the studies checked, an unresolved V gene accounts for under half, and the remainder has no known explanation. The V and J calls and clone size were taken over from that table, and D and trimming were inferred from the DNA. The sample table holds 380,000 or so clones, of which about 89% were seen once. The ten most abundant clones make up about 4.6% of the sample.

This receptor chain uses TRBV3-1 (or the pseudogene TRBV3-2) and TRBJ1-2, with 9 bases in between that match TRBD1. The source of this sequence is a person between 18 and 65 years old who received the Ad26.COV2.S COVID-19 vaccine or a placebo. Specimen: peripheral blood, collected in a trial of Ad26.COV2.S vaccine versus placebo. The CDR3 has the sequence CASSQDIGQGNYGYTF. The nucleotide sequence is TGTGCCAGCAGCCAAGACATAGGACAGGGGAACTATGGCTACACCTTC.